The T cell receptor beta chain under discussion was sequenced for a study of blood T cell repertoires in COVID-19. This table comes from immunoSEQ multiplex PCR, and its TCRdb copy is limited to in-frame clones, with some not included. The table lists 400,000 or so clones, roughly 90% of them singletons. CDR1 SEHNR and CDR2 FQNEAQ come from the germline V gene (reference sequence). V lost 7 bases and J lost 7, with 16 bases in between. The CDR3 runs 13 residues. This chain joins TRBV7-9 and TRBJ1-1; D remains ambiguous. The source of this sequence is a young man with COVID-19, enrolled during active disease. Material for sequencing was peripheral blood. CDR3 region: CASTLGGGDEAFF. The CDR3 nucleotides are TGTGCCAGCACCTTGGGCGGAGGCGATGAAGCTTTCTTT. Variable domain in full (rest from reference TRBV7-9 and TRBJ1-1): DTGVSQNPRHKITKRGQNVTFRCDPISEHNRLYWYRQTLGQGPEFLTYFQNEAQLEKSRLLSDRFSAERPKGSFSTLEIQRTEQGDSAMYLCASTLGGGDEAFFGQGTRLTVV.